Each of the 24 T cell receptor beta chains below was sequenced from the same sample in a study of T-cell reconstitution after alpha-beta-depleted transplantation in children. Preparing the TCRbeta library involved the use of unique molecular identifiers. TCRdb analysed the PCR reads with MiXCR anew, one entry per CDR3 protein. The repertoire holds approximately 50,000 distinct CDR3 sequences, with 5.8% as singletons. This sample comprised PBMCs, mostly from graft donor cells, obtained 60 days after TCRalphabeta/CD19-depleted stem cell transplant. The receptors come from a female patient aged 2-15 years who had a stem cell transplant for aplastic anemia, so the T cells may come from the graft donor.

This clonotype came up many times. The chain carries TRBV7-3 and TRBJ1-1; TRBD1 matches 10 bases. CDR1 SGHTA and CDR2 FQGTGA come from the germline V gene. Trimming cost V 4 bases and J 4 bases; bases outside gene matches: 0. The CDR3 has 13 amino acids. The CDR3 protein is CASSWTGGTEAFF. The CDR3 bases are TGTGCCAGCAGCTGGACAGGGGGCACTGAAGCTTTCTTT. The entire variable domain, with the rest obtained from reference TRBV7-3 and TRBJ1-1, is as follows: GAGVSQTPSNKVTEKGKYVELRCDPISGHTALYWYRQSLGQGPEFLIYFQGTGAADDSGLPNDRFFAVRPEGSVSTLKIQRTERGDSAVYLCASSWTGGTEAFFGQGTRLTVV.

This clonotype was observed many times. The chain recombines TRBV2 with TRBJ2-7; 10 bases agree with TRBD1. CDR1 SNHLY and CDR2 FYNNEI come from the germline V gene. V was pared by 4 bases and J by 2 bases, with 2 bases of the junction left unmatched. This CDR3 has 14 residues. The CDR3 region has the DNA TGTGCCAGCAGTGGGGACAGGGGCGCCTACGAGCAGTACGTC. It translates to CASSGDRGAYEQYV.

This clonotype has at least ten counts. The chain combines TRBV19 with TRBJ1-5; 11 bases align to TRBD1. Looked up from germline, CDR1 is LNHDA and CDR2 is SQIVND (reference sequence). The CDR3 runs to 17 residues. V trimming: 8 bases; J trimming: 1 base; junction bases outside the gene matches: 10. The CDR3, as DNA: TGTGCCAGTGGAACCGGGACAGGGGGATGGAGCAATCAGCCCCAGCATTTT. Its translation: CASGTGTGGWSNQPQHF.

V and J are TRBV2 and TRBJ2-1, with D unresolved. V was trimmed by 2 bases and J by 2 bases, leaving 13 bases between them. CDR1 and CDR2 (germline): SNHLY, FYNNEI. This CDR3 has 16 residues. CDR3 region: CASSEPRFWAYNEQFF. CDR3 nucleotide sequence: TGTGCCAGCAGTGAACCCAGGTTTTGGGCCTACAATGAGCAGTTCTTC. The variable domain in full, completed from reference TRBV2 and TRBJ2-1, reads EPEVTQTPSHQVTQMGQEVILRCVPISNHLYFYWYRQILGQKVEFLVSFYNNEISEKSEIFDDQFSVERPDGSNFTLKIRSTKLEDSAMYFCASSEPRFWAYNEQFFGPGTRLTVL.

CDR3 in DNA: TGTGCCTGGAGTGTACAGCGATCACCCCTCCACTTT. It specifies CAWSVQRSPLHF. V usage is TRBV30 and J usage is TRBJ1-6; D is uncertain. The CDR3 is made up of 12 amino acids. V was trimmed by 0 bases and J by 10 bases, leaving 7 bases between them. CDR1 and CDR2 (germline): GTSNPN, SVGIG (reference sequence).

This clonotype was found a few times. DNA for the CDR3: TGTGCCAGCAGCCCTCAGGGAAGGGCGACCCAGTACTTC. Translation: CASSPQGRATQYF. V and J are TRBV28 and TRBJ2-5; D is perhaps TRBD1 (5 bases). Germline V gives CDR1 MDHEN, CDR2 SYDVKM. This CDR3 comprises 13 residues. Trimming stripped 6 bases from V and 7 bases from J, with 15 bases between.

At least ten counts were recorded for this clonotype. This chain connects TRBV9 to TRBJ2-3, with a weak D call TRBD1 (5 bases). V gave up 1 base and J gave up 2 bases, with 14 bases separating them. The CDR3 has 16 residues. In germline, CDR1 is SGDLS, CDR2 YYNGEE. The CDR3 spells CASSVPSQDNTDTQYF. The CDR3 DNA reads TGTGCCAGCAGCGTACCCAGTCAGGACAACACAGATACGCAGTATTTT.

The rearrangement links TRBV3-1 to TRBJ2-4; 7 bases map to TRBD1. Trimming took 6 bases from V and 9 from J; bases not matched to a gene: 5. The CDR3 runs 12 residues. CDR1 LGHDT and CDR2 YNNKEL come from the germline V gene (reference sequence). The CDR3 DNA sequence: TGTGCCAGCAGTGGTGGGACAGTCATTCAGTACTTC. Protein: CASSGGTVIQYF.

The genes are TRBV7-9 and TRBJ2-7, with a tentative D call TRBD2 (6 bases). The length of the CDR3 is 15 residues. The ends were cut back, 5 bases at V and 2 bases at J, with 16 bases in the middle. In germline, CDR1 is SEHNR, CDR2 FQNEAQ (reference sequence). CDR3 nucleotides: TGTGCCAGCAGCCTTGCCGGGACTGTGACCTACGAGCAGTACTTC. Translation gives CASSLAGTVTYEQYF.

There are many counts of this clonotype. The CDR3 DNA follows: TGCGCCAGCAGCCAAGAGATTTATAGCGGCTCCTACGAGCAGTACTTC. This gives the protein CASSQEIYSGSYEQYF. This sequence joins TRBV4-1 and TRBJ2-7; weak D call: TRBD2 (6 bases). Germline V CDR1 and CDR2: MGHRA, YSYEKL. The CDR3 consists of 16 residues. V lost 0 bases, J lost 0 bases, and 12 bases lay in between.

This clonotype occurred many times. J is TRBJ2-1 and V is TRBV24-1; D is possibly TRBD1 or TRBD2 (6 bases each). Between the trimmed V and J ends, which lost 3 bases and 9 bases, there was a span of 14 bases. The germline V gene has CDR1 KGHDR and CDR2 SFDVKD. The CDR3 extends over 14 amino acids. CDR3 coding DNA: TGTGCCACCAGTGATCCCAAGGGGGGCCCTGAGCAGTTCTTC. Translated: CATSDPKGGPEQFF.

This clonotype was detected many times. The chain joins TRBV29-1 to TRBJ2-3, with 9 bases identical to TRBD1. Trimming removed 5 bases from V and 5 bases from J; junction bases left unmatched: 8. The CDR3 is 14 residues long. CDR1 is SQVTM and CDR2 is ANQGSEA in the germline V gene. The CDR3 protein is CSVKRTGAGDTQYF. The CDR3 DNA sequence: TGCAGCGTTAAAAGGACAGGGGCCGGAGATACGCAGTATTTT.

This clonotype was counted at least ten times. The chain is built from TRBV5-1 and TRBJ2-7; 9 positions agree with TRBD1. Germline V gives CDR1 SGHRS, CDR2 YFSETQ. The CDR3 is 15 residues long. Germline trimming cut 2 bases from V and 5 bases from J; bases unmatched to any gene: 8. The CDR3 region is CASSFPGTGNNEQYF. For the CDR3, the DNA is TGCGCCAGCAGCTTTCCCGGGACAGGGAATAACGAGCAGTACTTC.

The table lists this clonotype with a few counts. The rearrangement uses TRBV24-1 and TRBJ2-1; maybe TRBD2 (6 bases). With 2 bases removed from V and 8 bases from J, the gap between germline ends came to 21 bases. Germline loops: CDR1 KGHDR, CDR2 SFDVKD. This CDR3 has 17 residues. The CDR3 reads CATSDYSGTSTCDEQFF. The CDR3 DNA is TGTGCCACCAGTGATTATTCCGGGACTTCCACCTGCGATGAGCAGTTCTTC.

There are a few counts of this clonotype. The chain links TRBV7-9 to TRBJ1-4; a weak D match, TRBD1 (6 bases). This CDR3 contains 14 residues. Germline lookup yields CDR1 SEHNR and CDR2 FQNEAQ (reference sequence). The V end lost 4 bases, the J end lost 7 bases, and 13 bases lay between the germline ends. CDR3 amino acids: CASSSGASSEKLFF. The CDR3 DNA is TGTGCCAGCAGCTCAGGGGCTTCCTCTGAAAAACTGTTTTTT.

This clonotype was counted a few times. The genes are TRBV7-3 and TRBJ2-1; D possibly corresponds to TRBD1 (5 bases). The CDR3 sequence is 14 residues long. V was shortened by 3 bases and J by 3 bases, with 9 bases between the two germline ends. CDR1 is SGHTA and CDR2 is FQGTGA in the germline V gene. The CDR3 protein is CASSLGRVYNEQFF. CDR3 coding DNA: TGTGCCAGCAGCTTGGGCAGGGTCTACAATGAGCAGTTCTTC.

This clonotype was seen only a few times. The chain recombines TRBV7-9 with TRBJ1-1; TRBD1 matches at 9 bases. CDR3 length: 15 amino acids. V lost 0 bases and J lost 6; bases outside the gene matches: 5. Germline V gene lookup returns CDR1 SEHNR and CDR2 FQNEAQ (reference sequence). For the CDR3, the DNA is TGTGCCAGCAGCTTAGCATGGGACAGGGCAGCTGAAGCTTTCTTT. Translated: CASSLAWDRAAEAFF.

J is TRBJ1-2 and V is TRBV5-4, with TRBD1 matching over 7 bases. V gave up 2 bases and J gave up 4 bases; unmatched junction bases: 2. The germline V gene encodes CDR1 SGHNT and CDR2 YYREEE (reference sequence). The CDR3 totals 13 residues. The CDR3 region has the DNA TGTGCCAGCAGCTTCGGGGACAGCTATGGCTACACCTTC. Protein product: CASSFGDSYGYTF.

A few counts support this clonotype. V is TRBV28 and J is TRBJ2-2; 8 bases are shared with TRBD1. The germline CDR1 and CDR2 sequences are MDHEN and SYDVKM. With V trimmed by 6 bases and J by 5 bases, 5 bases remained unmatched. This CDR3 region has 14 residues. The CDR3 loop is CASRVTGGTGELFF. The CDR3 bases are TGTGCCAGCAGAGTTACAGGGGGGACCGGGGAGCTGTTTTTT.

This clonotype was seen repeatedly, ten times or more. J is TRBJ2-1 and V is TRBV19, with D unresolved. Germline loops: CDR1 LNHDA, CDR2 SQIVND (reference sequence). The CDR3 contains 14 residues. V shed 3 bases and J shed 2 bases, with 8 bases lying between them. The CDR3 DNA reads as TGTGCCAGTAGTATGGACGGTCCCTACAATGAGCAGTTCTTC. Its protein product is CASSMDGPYNEQFF.

CDR3 in DNA: TGTGCCAGCAGAAAAGTAGCGGGAACTGTCAATGAGCAGTTCTTC. This translates into CASRKVAGTVNEQFF. This chain connects TRBV6-2 or TRBV6-3 to TRBJ2-1; TRBD2 agrees at 8 bases. Germline CDR1 reads MNHEY; CDR2 reads SVGEGT. The CDR3 has 15 amino acids. V gave up 6 bases and J gave up 6 bases; unmatched junction bases: 10.

This clonotype was seen a few times. This rearrangement joins TRBV20-1 to TRBJ2-1; TRBD2 matches at 12 bases. There are 16 residues in the CDR3. Germline V gene lookup returns CDR1 DFQATT and CDR2 SNEGSKA (reference sequence). The J segment lost 2 bases and the V segment lost 6 bases, leaving 8 bases of the junction unmatched. The CDR3: CSAYSSGGATYNEQFF. The CDR3 DNA reads as TGCAGTGCCTACTCTAGCGGGGGGGCGACCTACAATGAGCAGTTCTTC.

This clonotype has a count of ten or more. The CDR3 DNA reads TGTGCCAGCAGTGAACTAGCGGAGCCCACCGGGGAGCTGTTTTTT. Its protein product is CASSELAEPTGELFF. The chain employs TRBV2 and TRBJ2-2, with TRBD2 matching 7 bases. The ends lost 2 bases at V and 4 bases at J; junction bases unmatched: 4. The CDR3 loop spans 15 amino acids. Germline assignment: CDR1 SNHLY and CDR2 FYNNEI.

In this sample, this clonotype turned up many times. The rearrangement links TRBV10-2 to TRBJ2-3, with 12 bases that match TRBD2. Germline V lookup: CDR1 WSHSY, CDR2 SAAADI. This CDR3 has 16 amino acids. The J segment lost 5 bases and the V segment lost 5 bases, leaving 8 bases of the junction unmatched. In DNA form, the CDR3 reads TGCGCCAGCAGTCCAGTCGCGGGACTAGCGGGAGATACGCAGTATTTT. Translated, it gives CASSPVAGLAGDTQYF.